Shown below are 8 T cell receptor beta chains from a single sample sequenced in a study of blood T cell repertoires in COVID-19. Using immunoSEQ multiplex PCR, the repertoire was profiled, and TCRdb retains in-frame clones only, with some absent. The sample yields about 240,000 clones, approximately 83% seen once. The sequencing input was peripheral blood. The receptor source for this set is a woman aged 80 or over with acute or convalescent COVID-19.

The chain combines TRBV5-1 with TRBJ1-2; 11 nucleotides agree with TRBD1. Germline V gene sequence: CDR1 SGHRS, CDR2 YFSETQ. The CDR3 loop spans 18 amino acids. With 4 bases clipped from V and 0 bases from J, the junction kept 11 bases outside the gene matches. In DNA form, the CDR3 reads TGCGCCAGCAGCCTCCGGACAGGGGGCCTTGGGGCTAACTATGGCTACACCTTC. As protein: CASSLRTGGLGANYGYTF.

In DNA form, the CDR3 reads TGCAGCGTTGAAGAGGCGCAGGGGGCTCGAGAGACCCAGTACTTC. Translating gives CSVEEAQGARETQYF. The rearrangement links TRBV29-1 to TRBJ2-5, with 8 bases aligning to TRBD1. The CDR3 is made up of 15 amino acids. Germline V gene lookup returns CDR1 SQVTM and CDR2 ANQGSEA. Losses at the gene ends were 0 bases for V and 4 bases for J; bases not matched to a gene: 7.

This rearrangement joins TRBV11-2 to TRBJ2-1; 11 nucleotides match TRBD2. The J segment lost 2 bases and the V segment lost 5 bases, leaving 5 bases of the junction unmatched. The CDR3 has 16 amino acids. CDR1 is SGHAT, CDR2 FQNNGV, per germline. DNA of the CDR3: TGTGCCAGCAGCCCGGGACTAGCGGCCGCCTACAATGAGCAGTTCTTC. Amino acid sequence: CASSPGLAAAYNEQFF.

This clone appeared many times. The gene calls are TRBV28 and TRBJ2-3; 7 nucleotides match TRBD1. V was pared by 5 bases and J by 2 bases, with 16 bases of the junction left unmatched. The CDR3 has 18 residues. Per germline, CDR1 MDHEN and CDR2 SYDVKM. The CDR3 bases are TGTGCCAGCAGTCCCCACGCCCGGGGCAGGGGGTCCACAGATACGCAGTATTTT. Translated: CASSPHARGRGSTDTQYF.

The J gene is TRBJ1-1, the V gene TRBV5-8; possible D gene TRBD1, 6 bases. With 1 base removed from V and 0 bases from J, the gap between germline ends came to 10 bases. CDR3 size: 15 residues. Germline V gene data show CDR1 as SGHTS and CDR2 as YDEGEE. CDR3 DNA sequence: TGTGCCAGCAGCTTGAGAGGGGGTATGAACACTGAAGCTTTCTTT. Residues: CASSLRGGMNTEAFF.

The chain carries TRBV7-6 and TRBJ2-3; perhaps TRBD2 as D (7 bases). The ends were cut back, 3 bases at V and 1 base at J, with 8 bases in the middle. The CDR3 consists of 14 residues. Germline-derived CDR1 and CDR2 are SGHVS and FNYEAQ. CDR3 loop: CASSFGGRTDTQYF. The CDR3, as DNA: TGTGCCAGCAGCTTCGGGGGGCGCACAGATACGCAGTATTTT.

Here the CDR3 DNA reads TGTGCCAGCAGCTTAGGGACAGGGGTAAAAAAGGAAAAACTGTTTTTT. Its translation: CASSLGTGVKKEKLFF. This rearrangement joins TRBV11-2 to TRBJ1-4; 9 bases fit TRBD1. This CDR3 region has 16 residues. V gave up 1 base and J gave up 8 bases; unmatched junction bases: 8. CDR1 and CDR2 (germline): SGHAT, FQNNGV. Full variable domain (rest looked up from reference TRBV11-2 and TRBJ1-4): EAGVAQSPRYKIIEKRQSVAFWCNPISGHATLYWYQQILGQGPKLLIQFQNNGVVDDSQLPKDRFSAERLKGVDSTLKIQPAKLEDSAVYLCASSLGTGVKKEKLFFGSGTQLSVL.

The chain carries TRBV5-1 and TRBJ2-1; D is ambiguous. V was clipped by 2 bases and J by 0 bases, with 9 bases between them. Germline assignment: CDR1 SGHRS and CDR2 YFSETQ. This CDR3 is 15 amino acids long. This chain's CDR3 is CASSFDLNSYNEQFF. The DNA for the CDR3 is TGCGCCAGCAGCTTTGACTTAAACTCCTACAATGAGCAGTTCTTC.